This T cell receptor (beta chain) was identified during a study of CD8+ T cells in alopecia areata. Germline CDR1 SEHNR, CDR2 FQNEAQ (reference sequence). The CDR3 sequence is 14 residues long. The V gene lost 5 bases and the J gene lost 4 bases, with 15 bases spanning the gap. Sample treatment: oral pan-JAK inhibitor, 5-10 mg twice daily. Following extraction, RNA underwent reverse transcription to cDNA, which served as the sequencing template. Measured with immunoSEQ multiplex PCR; TCRdb has only the in-frame clones, and not every one. The sample carries 120,000 to 150,000 clones, about 85% recorded once.

The sample here was CD8+ T cells sorted from blood, taken at week 4, from a patient treated with tofacitinib. The chain recombines TRBV7-9 with TRBJ2-7; D remains unclear. The clonotype comes from a human donor with alopecia areata. DNA of the CDR3: TGTGCCAGCAGCCCACCCTTATCTTTTTACGAGCAGTACTTC. It yields the protein CASSPPLSFYEQYF.